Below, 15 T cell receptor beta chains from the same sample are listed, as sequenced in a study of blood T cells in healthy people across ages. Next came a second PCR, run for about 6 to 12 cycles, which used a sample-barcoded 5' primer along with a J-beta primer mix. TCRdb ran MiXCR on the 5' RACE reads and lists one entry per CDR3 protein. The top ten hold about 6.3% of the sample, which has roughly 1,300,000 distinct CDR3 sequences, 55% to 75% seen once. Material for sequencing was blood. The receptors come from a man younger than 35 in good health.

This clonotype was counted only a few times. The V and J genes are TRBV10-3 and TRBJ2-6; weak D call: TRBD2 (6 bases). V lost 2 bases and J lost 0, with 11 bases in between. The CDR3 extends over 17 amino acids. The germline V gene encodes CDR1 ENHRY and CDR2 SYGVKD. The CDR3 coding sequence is TGTGCCATCAGTGAGGCGGGGCCGATCTCTGGGGCCAACGTCCTGACTTTC. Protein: CAISEAGPISGANVLTF.

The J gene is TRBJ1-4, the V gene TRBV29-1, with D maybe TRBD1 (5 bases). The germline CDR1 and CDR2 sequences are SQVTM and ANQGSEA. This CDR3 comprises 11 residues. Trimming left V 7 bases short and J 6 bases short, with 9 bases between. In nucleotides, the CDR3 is TGCAGCGCCGGGGGTTATGAAAAACTGTTTTTT. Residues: CSAGGYEKLFF.

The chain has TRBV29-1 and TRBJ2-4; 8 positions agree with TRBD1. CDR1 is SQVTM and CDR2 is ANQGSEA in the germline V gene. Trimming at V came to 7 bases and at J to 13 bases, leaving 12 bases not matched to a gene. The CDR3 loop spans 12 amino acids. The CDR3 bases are TGCAGCGCCAAGACAGGGGTTATGTCCCAGTACTTC. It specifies CSAKTGVMSQYF. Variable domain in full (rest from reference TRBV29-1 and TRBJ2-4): SAVISQKPSRDICQRGTSLTIQCQVDSQVTMMFWYRQQPGQSLTLIATANQGSEATYESGFVIDKFPISRPNLTFSTLTVSNMSPEDSSIYLCSAKTGVMSQYFGAGTRLSVL.

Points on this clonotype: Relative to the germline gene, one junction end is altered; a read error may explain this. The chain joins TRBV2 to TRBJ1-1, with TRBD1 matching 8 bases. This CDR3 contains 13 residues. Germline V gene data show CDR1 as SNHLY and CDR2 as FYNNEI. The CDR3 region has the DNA TGCGCCAGCAGCGTAACAGGGGGCACTGAAGCTTTCTTT. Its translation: CASSVTGGTEAFF.

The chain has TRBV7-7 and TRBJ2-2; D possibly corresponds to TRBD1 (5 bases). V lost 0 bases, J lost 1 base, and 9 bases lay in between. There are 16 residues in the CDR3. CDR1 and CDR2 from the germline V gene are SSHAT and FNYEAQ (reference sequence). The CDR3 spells CASSLAIQGNTGELFF. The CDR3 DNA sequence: TGTGCCAGCAGCTTAGCAATTCAGGGGAACACCGGGGAGCTGTTTTTT.

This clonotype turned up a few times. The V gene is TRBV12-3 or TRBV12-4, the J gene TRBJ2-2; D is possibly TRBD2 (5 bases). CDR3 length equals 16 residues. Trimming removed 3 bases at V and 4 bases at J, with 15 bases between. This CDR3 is CASSFTSGQATGELFF. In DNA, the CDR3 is TGTGCCAGCAGTTTTACAAGCGGCCAAGCCACCGGGGAGCTGTTTTTT.

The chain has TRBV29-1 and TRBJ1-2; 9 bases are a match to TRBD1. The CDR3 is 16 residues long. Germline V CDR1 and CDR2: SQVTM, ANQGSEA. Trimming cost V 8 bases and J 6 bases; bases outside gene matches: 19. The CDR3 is CSPPVIRDRERHGYTF. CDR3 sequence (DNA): TGCAGCCCGCCAGTGATCCGGGACAGGGAAAGGCATGGCTACACCTTC.

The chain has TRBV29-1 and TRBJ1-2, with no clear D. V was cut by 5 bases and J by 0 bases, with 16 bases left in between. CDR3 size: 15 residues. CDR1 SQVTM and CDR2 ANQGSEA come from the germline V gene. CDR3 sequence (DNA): TGCAGCGTTCGAGTGGCAGGCCGACCTAACTATGGCTACACCTTC. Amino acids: CSVRVAGRPNYGYTF.

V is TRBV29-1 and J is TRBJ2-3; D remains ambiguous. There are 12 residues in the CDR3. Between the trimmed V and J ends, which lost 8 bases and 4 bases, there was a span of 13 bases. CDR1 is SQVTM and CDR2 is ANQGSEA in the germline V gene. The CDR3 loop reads CSIVFLADTQYF. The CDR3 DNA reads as TGCAGCATTGTGTTCTTGGCAGATACGCAGTATTTT.

CDR3 loop: CATSPTGGSIYGYTF. In DNA form, the CDR3 reads TGTGCCACCAGCCCTACGGGGGGGTCGATTTATGGCTACACCTTC. V usage is TRBV15 and J usage is TRBJ1-2, with D perhaps TRBD1 (5 bases). Germline V CDR1 and CDR2: LNHNV, YYDKDF (reference sequence). The germline V and J ends were trimmed by 5 bases and 5 bases, with 18 bases remaining between them. This CDR3 is built from 15 residues. Based on the CDR3 plus reference TRBV15 and TRBJ1-2, the full variable domain is DAMVIQNPRYQVTQFGKPVTLSCSQTLNHNVMYWYQQKSSQAPKLLFHYYDKDFNNEADTPDNFQSRRPNTSFCFLDIRSPGLGDTAMYLCATSPTGGSIYGYTFGSGTRLTVV.

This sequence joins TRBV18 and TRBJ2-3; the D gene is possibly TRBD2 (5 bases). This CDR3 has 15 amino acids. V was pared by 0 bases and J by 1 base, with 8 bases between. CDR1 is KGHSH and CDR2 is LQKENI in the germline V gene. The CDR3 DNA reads TGTGCCAGCTCACCACCGCTAGCACGCACAGATACGCAGTATTTT. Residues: CASSPPLARTDTQYF. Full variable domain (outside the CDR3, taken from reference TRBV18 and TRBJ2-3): NAGVMQNPRHLVRRRGQEARLRCSPMKGHSHVYWYRQLPEEGLKFMVYLQKENIIDESGMPKERFSAEFPKEGPSILRIQQVVRGDSAAYFCASSPPLARTDTQYFGPGTRLTVL.

The DNA of the CDR3 is TGTGCCAGCAGTCCGGGTGGGGGACAAACGAACACCGGGGAGCTGTTTTTT. Translating gives CASSPGGGQTNTGELFF. The genes are TRBV7-9 and TRBJ2-2; D might be TRBD1 (6 bases). Germline V gene lookup returns CDR1 SEHNR and CDR2 FQNEAQ (reference sequence). The CDR3 has 17 residues. Trimming stripped 6 bases from V and 0 bases from J, with 17 bases between.

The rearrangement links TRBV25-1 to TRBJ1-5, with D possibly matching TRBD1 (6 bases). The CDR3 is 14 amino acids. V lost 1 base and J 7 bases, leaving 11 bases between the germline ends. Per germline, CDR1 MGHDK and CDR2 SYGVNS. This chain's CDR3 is CASSELGARQPQHF. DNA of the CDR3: TGTGCCAGCAGTGAATTGGGGGCTCGACAGCCCCAGCATTTT.

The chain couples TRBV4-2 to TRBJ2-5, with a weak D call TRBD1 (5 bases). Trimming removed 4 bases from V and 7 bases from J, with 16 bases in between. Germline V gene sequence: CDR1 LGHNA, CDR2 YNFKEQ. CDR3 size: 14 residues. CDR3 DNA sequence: TGTGCCAGCAGCCGACACTTCTATAGGGGGACCCAGTACTTC. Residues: CASSRHFYRGTQYF.

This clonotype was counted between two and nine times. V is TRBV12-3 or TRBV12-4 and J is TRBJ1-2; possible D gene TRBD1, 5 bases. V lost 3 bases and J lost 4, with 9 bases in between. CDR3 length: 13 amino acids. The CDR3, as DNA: TGTGCCAGCAGTTTCAACGGGGGCTATGGCTACACCTTC. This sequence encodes CASSFNGGYGYTF.